The following is a T cell receptor (beta chain) sequence with its context. According to the study, TCR beta libraries were built with iRepertoire HTBI primers and CDR3-region Arm-PCR. TCRdb reprocessed the multiplex PCR reads via MiXCR and lists one record per CDR3 protein. The sample shows 450,000 to 600,000 distinct CDR3 sequences, 15% to 20% of them seen only once. Germline loops: CDR1 MDHEN, CDR2 SYDVKM. V gave up 6 bases and J gave up 8 bases; unmatched junction bases: 11. There are 15 residues in the CDR3. The sample's time point: newly diagnosed GD, antithyroid drugs for less than 3 months. After RNA was extracted from PBMCs, the TCR library was made from it. This entry is derived from a study of regulatory T cells in long-lasting Graves disease. The same sample was also used in a study of T cells in Graves' hyperthyroidism and ophthalmopathy.

The chain links TRBV28 to TRBJ1-4; TRBD1 matches 8 bases. This sequence originates from a middle-aged man with Graves disease. The sequencing here drew on peripheral blood mononuclear cells (PBMCs), taken at new diagnosis, from a patient treated with antithyroid drugs. The CDR3 DNA reads as TGTGCCAGCAGCTTTACAGGGGGGATTAACGAAAAACTGTTTTTT. Translated, it gives CASSFTGGINEKLFF.